These T cell receptor beta chains were read from a single sample in a study of T cells in Graves' hyperthyroidism and ophthalmopathy. TCRdb used MiXCR to reprocess the multiplex PCR reads, holding one entry per CDR3 protein. The sample holds a few hundred thousand distinct CDR3 sequences, 16% seen once. Sequencing used blood. Receptor source: a woman in her thirties or forties with Graves' ophthalmopathy. Both conserved end residues are part of each CDR3. The order of the fields is CDR3 protein, CDR3 DNA, J gene, D gene, V gene, clone size. D genes are given only for firm matches. Rows may omit the clone size; those that give it use once, few, many or a size class.

CASSQTNLGTGYNEQFF | TGCGCCAGCAGCCAAACGAACCTCGGGACAGGGTACAATGAGCAGTTCTTC | TRBJ2-1 | TRBD1 | TRBV4-1 | NA
CASTRTANTGELFF | TGTGCCAGCACTAGGACAGCGAACACCGGGGAGCTGTTTTTT | TRBJ2-2 | NA | TRBV27 | many
CASRQNNEKLFF | TGTGCCAGCAGGCAGAATAATGAAAAACTGTTTTTT | TRBJ1-4 | NA | TRBV6-1 | NA
CASSPPGTRETQYF | TGTGCCAGCAGCCCCCCCGGGACACGCGAGACCCAGTACTTC | TRBJ2-5 | NA | TRBV7-8 | many
CASSPGTSDNEQFF | TGCGCCAGCAGCCCCGGGACTAGCGACAATGAGCAGTTCTTC | TRBJ2-1 | TRBD2 | TRBV5-1 | NA
CASSLGGTGTQYF | TGTGCCAGCAGCCTAGGGGGCACAGGTACGCAGTATTTT | TRBJ2-3 | TRBD1 | TRBV11-2 | many
CASSPAGVGGLFF | TGTGCCAGCAGCCCAGCGGGCGTCGGGGGGCTGTTTTTT | TRBJ2-2 | NA | TRBV6-2/TRBV6-3 | NA
CASSLDPANNEQFF | TGTGCCAGCAGCTTGGACCCCGCCAACAATGAGCAGTTCTTC | TRBJ2-1 | NA | TRBV7-3 | NA
CASSLRGVLYNEQFF | TGTGCCAGCAGTTTGCGGGGGGTGTTATACAATGAGCAGTTCTTC | TRBJ2-1 | TRBD2 | TRBV28 | many
CSAFGRTEASF | TGCAGTGCTTTCGGGAGGACTGAAGCTTCCTTT | TRBJ1-1 | NA | TRBV20-1 | NA
CASSLEAGRSYEQYF | TGTGCCAGCAGCTTAGAGGCAGGCCGATCCTACGAGCAGTACTTC | TRBJ2-7 | NA | TRBV11-2 | many
CASSSGTGYYEQYF | TGTGCCAGCAGCTCAGGGACAGGGTACTACGAGCAGTACTTC | TRBJ2-7 | TRBD1 | TRBV13 | many
CASRKGTDSSYNEQFF | TGTGCCAGCAGGAAAGGGACGGATAGCTCCTACAATGAGCAGTTCTTC | TRBJ2-1 | NA | TRBV6-1 | many
CATSRDKPYNSPLHF | TGTGCCACCAGCAGGGACAAACCCTATAATTCACCCCTCCACTTT | TRBJ1-6 | NA | TRBV27 | few
CASGAGGWREGGETQYF | TGTGCCAGCGGGGCAGGGGGCTGGCGGGAGGGAGGTGAGACCCAGTACTTC | TRBJ2-5 | NA | TRBV2 | NA
CASSLGQSRNTGELFF | TGCGCCAGCAGCTTGGGACAGTCTAGAAACACCGGGGAGCTGTTTTTT | TRBJ2-2 | NA | TRBV5-1 | NA
CASSSAPGLADEQYF | TGTGCCAGCAGCTCCGCACCGGGACTAGCAGACGAGCAGTACTTC | TRBJ2-7 | TRBD2 | TRBV7-9 | few
CASSPGFSNQPQHF | TGTGCCAGCAGCCCAGGTTTTAGCAATCAGCCCCAGCATTTT | TRBJ1-5 | NA | TRBV12-3/TRBV12-4 | many
CASHGGGQDNEQFF | TGCGCCAGCCACGGAGGGGGACAGGACAATGAGCAGTTCTTC | TRBJ2-1 | TRBD1 | TRBV5-1 | many
CASSQAGLAGNEQFF | TGTGCCAGCAGCCAAGCGGGACTAGCGGGCAATGAGCAGTTCTTC | TRBJ2-1 | TRBD2 | TRBV3-1 | many
CASGGLNTEAFF | TGTGCCAGCGGGGGACTAAACACTGAAGCTTTCTTT | TRBJ1-1 | NA | TRBV3-1 | many
CAGSPTQRRYEQYF | TGTGCCGGCAGCCCAACTCAGAGGAGGTACGAGCAGTACTTC | TRBJ2-7 | NA | TRBV14 | NA
CASSLAVRVINEQYF | TGTGCCAGCAGCTTAGCCGTCAGGGTAATCAACGAGCAGTACTTC | TRBJ2-7 | NA | TRBV11-2 | NA
CASSLANRGNTGELFF | TGTGCCAGCAGCTTAGCTAACAGGGGCAACACCGGGGAGCTGTTTTTT | TRBJ2-2 | TRBD1 | TRBV7-8 | NA
CASSPQDSTEAFF | TGTGCCAGCTCACCCCAGGACAGCACTGAAGCTTTCTTT | TRBJ1-1 | NA | TRBV18 | many
CSARPGVSYEQYF | TGCAGTGCTAGACCGGGAGTGTCCTACGAGCAGTACTTC | TRBJ2-7 | NA | TRBV20-1 | few
CATSVGTFYNEQFF | TGTGCCACCAGTGTGGGGACATTCTACAATGAGCAGTTCTTC | TRBJ2-1 | NA | TRBV24-1 | many
CASSPGRGFDTQYF | TGTGCCAGCTCACCCGGGCGGGGGTTCGATACGCAGTATTTT | TRBJ2-3 | TRBD2 | TRBV18 | many